One sample yielded the 23 T cell receptor beta chains listed below, sequenced in a study of T cell repertoires in cytomegalovirus infection. TCRdb independently ran MiXCR on the reads; one entry per CDR3 protein. The data contain around 280,000 distinct CDR3 sequences, roughly a tenth of them seen just once; the ten biggest clones take up approximately 2.3%. What was sequenced was PBMCs. The receptors originated from a human donor in good health (CMV status not recorded). Some clones in this sample may be carry-over from other donors' samples.

This clonotype was recorded at least ten times. The V and J genes are TRBV4-3 and TRBJ1-2; tentative D call: TRBD1 (6 bases). The CDR3 is made up of 15 amino acids. Between the trimmed V and J ends, which lost 0 bases and 0 bases, there was a span of 8 bases. Germline assignment: CDR1 LGHNA and CDR2 YSLEER. The DNA of the CDR3 is TGCGCCAGCAGCCAAGAGACAGGAACTAACTATGGCTACACCTTC. Encoded protein: CASSQETGTNYGYTF.

The chain uses TRBV9 and TRBJ2-2; 7 bases map to TRBD2. Germline CDR1 SGDLS, CDR2 YYNGEE. After removal of 1 base from V and 2 bases from J, the junction contained 5 bases not matched to a gene. This CDR3 spans 16 amino acids. CDR3 DNA sequence: TGTGCCAGCAGCGTAACCGGGACTACCAACACCGGGGAGCTGTTTTTT. It yields the protein CASSVTGTTNTGELFF.

For this clonotype: One end of the junction fails to match germline, which may point to a read error. The gene calls are TRBV28 and TRBJ2-1; a possible D gene is TRBD2 (5 bases). Looked up from germline, CDR1 is MDHEN and CDR2 is SYDVKM. CDR3 length equals 12 residues. The CDR3, as DNA: TGTGCCAGCAGTTTATTAGGTCTCCCCCGAGGGTTC. Residues: CASSLLGLPRGF.

This clonotype was seen repeatedly, ten times or more. The J gene is TRBJ2-7, the V gene TRBV5-4, with 7 bases identical to TRBD2. V lost 4 bases to trimming and J lost 0 bases; unmatched junction nucleotides: 13. The CDR3 has 17 residues. Germline V gene lookup returns CDR1 SGHNT and CDR2 YYREEE (reference sequence). For the CDR3, the DNA is TGTGCCAGCAGCCTCCGATGGGGGGGGGTCGACTCCTACGAGCAGTACTTC. Its protein product is CASSLRWGGVDSYEQYF.

The table lists this clonotype with a few counts. Written as DNA, the CDR3 is TGCAGCGTTGAGTCGTACGGCAGCACAGATACGCAGTATTTT. It yields the protein CSVESYGSTDTQYF. The chain carries TRBV29-1 and TRBJ2-3, with D hard to call. This CDR3 has 14 residues. Germline V lookup: CDR1 SQVTM, CDR2 ANQGSEA. V was cut by 3 bases and J by 0 bases, with 10 bases left in between.

This clonotype was recorded at least ten times. The V gene is TRBV6-2 or TRBV6-3, the J gene TRBJ2-1; 10 bases fit TRBD1. J was trimmed by 5 bases and V by 8 bases; bases with no gene match: 12. The CDR3 spans 16 residues. Germline V CDR1 and CDR2: MNHEY, SVGEGT. The CDR3: CASGWDRGQLDNEQFF. The CDR3 nucleotides are TGTGCCAGCGGCTGGGACAGGGGCCAACTTGACAATGAGCAGTTCTTC.

At least ten counts were recorded for this clonotype. The chain combines TRBV7-6 with TRBJ1-2; 8 bases are shared with TRBD1. This CDR3 region has 13 residues. Germline CDR1 and CDR2: SGHVS and FNYEAQ. The junction had 3 bases not matched to a gene; V was cut back by 2 bases and J by 7 bases. The CDR3 bases are TGTGCCAGCAGCTTAATGCAGGGGGCTGGCTACACCTTC. This encodes CASSLMQGAGYTF.

This clonotype has a count of ten or more. The V call is TRBV5-1, the J call TRBJ2-1; D is possibly TRBD2 (7 bases). Germline lookup yields CDR1 SGHRS and CDR2 YFSETQ. The CDR3 runs to 16 residues. The V and J ends lost 3 bases and 7 bases respectively, with 20 bases between them. The CDR3 region has the DNA TGCGCCAGCAGCTGGCAACGGACTAGAGGGGGGAATGAGCAGTTCTTC. Translated: CASSWQRTRGGNEQFF. Complete variable domain (other parts from reference TRBV5-1 and TRBJ2-1): KAGVTQTPRYLIKTRGQQVTLSCSPISGHRSVSWYQQTPGQGLQFLFEYFSETQRNKGNFPGRFSGRQFSNSRSEMNVSTLELGDSALYLCASSWQRTRGGNEQFFGPGTRLTVL.

This clonotype has at least ten counts. The gene calls are TRBV20-1 and TRBJ2-5, with no clear D. The germline V and J ends were trimmed by 2 bases and 1 base, with 5 bases remaining between them. This CDR3 has 12 amino acids. The germline gives CDR1 DFQATT, CDR2 SNEGSKA (reference sequence). The DNA for the CDR3 is TGCAGTGCTAGACCCGGCCAAGAGACCCAGTACTTC. Translated, it gives CSARPGQETQYF.

The sample holds many counts of this clonotype. The chain combines TRBV7-8 with TRBJ2-2, with a possible D match to TRBD2 (5 bases). Germline V lookup: CDR1 SGHVS, CDR2 FQNEAQ. The CDR3 has 17 amino acids. The ends were cut back, 5 bases at V and 1 base at J, with 17 bases in the middle. The CDR3 coding sequence is TGTGCCAGCAGCCAGTATAGCAGGAGGATGAACACCGGGGAGCTGTTTTTT. Translating it yields CASSQYSRRMNTGELFF.

There are many counts of this clonotype. The J gene is TRBJ1-4, the V gene TRBV20-1; 8 bases are a match to TRBD1. The ends lost 5 bases at V and 7 bases at J; junction bases unmatched: 9. The CDR3 spans 14 residues. In germline, CDR1 is DFQATT, CDR2 SNEGSKA (reference sequence). For the CDR3, the DNA is TGCAGTGCTTTGGCAGGGACAGGCCGTGAAAAACTGTTTTTT. Protein sequence: CSALAGTGREKLFF.

This clonotype was seen many times. The chain has TRBV29-1 and TRBJ1-1; weak D call: TRBD1 (5 bases). V was pared by 7 bases and J by 4 bases, with 13 bases between. Germline assignment: CDR1 SQVTM and CDR2 ANQGSEA. The CDR3 loop spans 12 amino acids. The CDR3 region has the DNA TGCAGCGGGGGGGAATTGGGCACTGAAGCTTTCTTT. Protein: CSGGELGTEAFF.

In its sample, this clonotype was seen a few times. The V and J genes are TRBV6-6 and TRBJ2-7, with 8 bases lining up with TRBD1. Trimming took 5 bases from V and 0 from J; bases not matched to a gene: 6. CDR3 length: 15 amino acids. Germline V gene lookup returns CDR1 MNHNY and CDR2 SVGAGI (reference sequence). The CDR3 DNA is TGTGCCAGCAGTGAGACAGGGGCCTTCTCCTACGAGCAGTACTTC. Translating gives CASSETGAFSYEQYF.

Only a few counts were recorded for this clonotype. The rearrangement links TRBV28 to TRBJ2-2; a weak D match, TRBD2 (5 bases). This CDR3 has 15 residues. Trimming took 7 bases from V and 6 from J, leaving 18 bases between them. The germline CDR1 and CDR2 sequences are MDHEN and SYDVKM. For the CDR3, the DNA is TGTGCCAGCACCGCAGCGGACCCCATACCCGGGGAGCTGTTTTTT. This translates into CASTAADPIPGELFF.

This clonotype showed up just once. The chain carries TRBV5-5 and TRBJ2-3; D remains unclear. From germline, CDR1 is SGHKS and CDR2 YYEKEE (reference sequence). The V end was cut by 5 bases, the J end by 3 bases, with 10 bases between. The CDR3 has 13 amino acids. The CDR3, as DNA: TGTGCCAGCAGGCCTCAATTAACAGATACGCAGTATTTT. Its protein is CASRPQLTDTQYF.

This clonotype was counted ten times or more. The chain uses TRBV28 and TRBJ1-2; a weak D match, TRBD1 (5 bases). This CDR3 spans 15 amino acids. CDR1 and CDR2 from the germline V gene are MDHEN and SYDVKM. V lost 5 bases to trimming and J lost 4 bases, with 17 bases between them. CDR3 in DNA: TGTGCCAGCAGTCAGCAGGGATCCGGATTCTATGGCTACACCTTC. Its protein product is CASSQQGSGFYGYTF.

Ten or more counts support this clonotype. V usage is TRBV28 and J usage is TRBJ1-1; weak D call: TRBD1 (6 bases). Germline CDR1 is MDHEN and CDR2 is SYDVKM. The CDR3 sequence is 15 residues long. The ends were cut back, 5 bases at V and 5 bases at J, with 18 bases in the middle. The CDR3 loop reads CASSTPLGRGTEAFF. CDR3 coding DNA: TGTGCCAGCAGTACCCCCTTGGGCAGGGGAACTGAAGCTTTCTTT. The complete variable domain, with remaining parts taken from reference TRBV28 and TRBJ1-1, reads DVKVTQSSRYLVKRTGEKVFLECVQDMDHENMFWYRQDPGLGLRLIYFSYDVKMKEKGDIPEGYSVSREKKERFSLILESASTNQTSMYLCASSTPLGRGTEAFFGQGTRLTVV.

The CDR3: CASSAGLYSNQPQHF. The CDR3 bases are TGTGCCAGCAGTGCCGGATTGTATAGCAATCAGCCCCAGCATTTT. The chain uses TRBV6-5 and TRBJ1-5; D unresolved. V was cut by 5 bases and J by 0 bases, with 11 bases left in between. Germline V CDR1 and CDR2: MNHEY, SVGAGI. The CDR3 is 15 amino acids.

This clonotype appeared many times. CDR3 sequence: CASSLDGQGFQPQHF. CDR3 nucleotides: TGTGCCAGCAGCTTAGACGGACAGGGTTTTCAGCCCCAGCATTTT. J is TRBJ1-5 and V is TRBV7-2, with 8 nucleotides matching TRBD1. Per germline, CDR1 SGHTA and CDR2 FQGNSA. The V and J ends lost 1 base and 6 bases, in that order; junction bases with no gene match: 5. The CDR3 runs 15 residues.

In its sample, this clonotype was seen many times. The gene calls are TRBV7-2 and TRBJ2-7; D is unresolved. The CDR3 is 13 residues long. Trimming left V 5 bases short and J 3 bases short, with 11 bases between. From germline, CDR1 is SGHTA and CDR2 FQGNSA. The CDR3 region is CASSLEQSYEQYV. CDR3 DNA sequence: TGTGCCAGCAGCCTCGAACAGAGCTACGAGCAGTACGTC.

This clonotype came up once. The chain employs TRBV20-1 and TRBJ2-3, with D possibly being TRBD1 (6 bases). The CDR3 totals 14 residues. Germline V lookup: CDR1 DFQATT, CDR2 SNEGSKA (reference sequence). The CDR3 DNA reads as TGCGTACTAAGACGGGACACCAACACAGATACGCAGTATTTT. It is translated as CVLRRDTNTDTQYF.

This clonotype has at least ten counts. V and J are TRBV6-2 or TRBV6-3 and TRBJ2-5; weak D call: TRBD2 (6 bases). Germline CDR1 and CDR2: MNHEY and SVGEGT. The CDR3 covers 14 residues. V shed 5 bases and J shed 7 bases, with 17 bases lying between them. CDR3 residues: CASSRPSERGTQYF. The CDR3 nucleotides read TGTGCCAGCAGTCGCCCTAGCGAGAGGGGGACCCAGTACTTC.

This clonotype was seen many times. This sequence joins TRBV5-1 and TRBJ2-2; D is perhaps TRBD2 (6 bases). The ends were cut back, 1 base at V and 3 bases at J, with 10 bases in the middle. The CDR3 length is 15 residues. CDR1 SGHRS and CDR2 YFSETQ come from the germline V gene. CDR3 protein: CASSLNGGYTGELFF. The CDR3 DNA reads TGCGCCAGCAGCTTGAACGGGGGATACACCGGGGAGCTGTTTTTT.